Following are 14 T cell receptor beta chains from one sample sequenced in a study of radiotherapy plus CTLA-4 blockade in lung cancer. Clones were read by immunoSEQ multiplex PCR, and TCRdb kept only the in-frame ones, dropping some. The table lists around 100,000 clones, 60% to 75% of them singletons. The material was peripheral blood, obtained from a patient treated with radiotherapy plus ipilimumab. These receptors originate from a human donor with non-small cell lung cancer who had a partial response to radiotherapy plus ipilimumab. Some clones in this sample may be carry-over from other donors' samples.

The genes are TRBV19 and TRBJ2-2, with a weak D call TRBD1 (6 bases). The CDR3 covers 13 residues. V was trimmed by 5 bases and J by 5 bases, leaving 9 bases between them. Germline values: CDR1 LNHDA, CDR2 SQIVND (reference sequence). CDR3 residues: CASSPQGTGELFF. CDR3 sequence (DNA): TGTGCCAGTAGTCCCCAGGGGACCGGGGAGCTGTTTTTT.

V usage is TRBV28 and J usage is TRBJ2-4, with TRBD1 matching over 10 bases. The CDR3 totals 19 residues. The germline gives CDR1 MDHEN, CDR2 SYDVKM. With V trimmed by 3 bases and J by 0 bases, 11 bases remained unmatched. The CDR3 spells CASSFPGTGAMKAKNIQYF. In DNA, the CDR3 is TGTGCCAGCAGTTTCCCTGGGACAGGGGCCATGAAAGCCAAAAACATTCAGTACTTC.

This chain connects TRBV5-6 to TRBJ1-2; D call uncertain. Trimming left V 1 base short and J 5 bases short, with 6 bases between. Per the germline V gene, CDR1 is SGHDT and CDR2 is YYEEEE. The CDR3 is 12 residues long. The CDR3 here is CASSLTEYGYTF. The CDR3 DNA follows: TGTGCCAGCAGCTTGACAGAGTATGGCTACACCTTC.

The chain has TRBV7-3 and TRBJ2-7; TRBD1 matches at 7 bases. Trimming at V came to 5 bases and at J to 7 bases, leaving 8 bases not matched to a gene. CDR1 SGHTA and CDR2 FQGTGA come from the germline V gene. The CDR3 spans 13 residues. CDR3 in amino acids: CASSPGTVREQYF. In DNA form, the CDR3 reads TGTGCCAGCAGCCCGGGGACAGTGCGGGAGCAGTACTTC.

V usage is TRBV15 and J usage is TRBJ2-4, with TRBD1 identical over 7 bases. The CDR3 consists of 17 residues. The germline V gene encodes CDR1 LNHNV and CDR2 YYDKDF (reference sequence). The V gene end was trimmed by 3 bases and the J gene end by 6 bases; junction bases not matched to a gene: 14. CDR3 in amino acids: CATSRGVQGSNLNIQYF. The CDR3 DNA reads TGTGCCACCAGCAGGGGCGTACAGGGGAGCAACCTAAACATTCAGTACTTC.

This clone was seen a single time. This chain joins TRBV5-4 and TRBJ2-3; TRBD1 matches at 8 bases. The germline gives CDR1 SGHNT, CDR2 YYREEE (reference sequence). With V trimmed by 4 bases and J by 4 bases, 2 bases remained unmatched. This CDR3 contains 13 residues. The CDR3, as DNA: TGTGCCAGCAGCACGACAGGGGCAGATACGCAGTATTTT. Protein: CASSTTGADTQYF.

The chain links TRBV18 to TRBJ2-7; 8 positions agree with TRBD2. CDR1 is KGHSH and CDR2 is LQKENI in the germline V gene. This CDR3 comprises 16 residues. After removal of 6 bases from V and 2 bases from J, the junction contained 12 bases not matched to a gene. CDR3 DNA sequence: TGTGCCAGCTCCCCTTTACCGGGAGGGATTACCTACGAGCAGTACTTC. Its translation is CASSPLPGGITYEQYF.

The rearrangement uses TRBV6-1 and TRBJ1-1; TRBD1 might be the D (6 bases). Trimming pared 7 bases from V and 5 bases from J, leaving 20 bases between. CDR3 length: 15 residues. Germline V gene sequence: CDR1 MNHNS, CDR2 SASEGT. The CDR3 reads CASTNLLGGWTEAFF. The DNA of the CDR3 is TGTGCCAGCACCAACTTACTAGGGGGTTGGACTGAAGCTTTCTTT.

This clone was picked up one time. The rearrangement joins TRBV7-9 to TRBJ2-3; 9 bases are a match to TRBD2. J was trimmed by 2 bases and V by 4 bases; bases with no gene match: 13. The CDR3 is made up of 18 amino acids. Germline V gene sequence: CDR1 SEHNR, CDR2 FQNEAQ (reference sequence). The CDR3 sequence is CASSSPRFAGGVTDTQYF. The DNA of the CDR3 is TGTGCCAGCAGCTCGCCCCGTTTCGCGGGGGGGGTCACAGATACGCAGTATTTT.

The chain employs TRBV5-4 and TRBJ1-1; D remains unclear. Trimming left V 4 bases short and J 3 bases short, with 16 bases between. CDR1 and CDR2 (germline): SGHNT, YYREEE (reference sequence). The CDR3 is 15 residues long. This CDR3 is CASSLLPKMDTEAFF. CDR3 DNA sequence: TGTGCCAGCAGCCTCCTCCCTAAGATGGACACTGAAGCTTTCTTT.

CDR3 DNA sequence: TGCGCCAGCAGCTTCAGACAGGATGGGCGCTATGGCTACACCTTC. It codes for CASSFRQDGRYGYTF. V gene TRBV5-1 combines with J gene TRBJ1-2; possible D gene TRBD1, 6 bases. The V gene lost 2 bases and the J gene lost 4 bases, with 15 bases spanning the gap. Germline loops: CDR1 SGHRS, CDR2 YFSETQ. CDR3 length: 15 amino acids.

The chain carries TRBV28 and TRBJ1-2; 7 positions agree with TRBD1. The J segment lost 13 bases and the V segment lost 6 bases, leaving 14 bases of the junction unmatched. CDR1 is MDHEN, CDR2 SYDVKM, per germline. There are 13 residues in the CDR3. The CDR3 is CASRIAGTVYGTF. CDR3 nucleotides: TGTGCCAGCAGGATCGCCGGGACAGTATACGGCACCTTC.

V gene TRBV5-4 combines with J gene TRBJ2-5, with 9 bases identical to TRBD1. CDR3 length: 14 amino acids. CDR1 is SGHNT and CDR2 is YYREEE in the germline V gene (reference sequence). V shed 4 bases and J 4 bases; nucleotides not matched to a gene: 5. CDR3 bases: TGTGCCAGCAGCACAAACAGGGGGCCAGAGACCCAGTACTTC. This gives the protein CASSTNRGPETQYF.

This rearrangement joins TRBV18 to TRBJ1-6, with D hard to call. Trimming left V 3 bases short and J 5 bases short, with 8 bases between. Looked up from germline, CDR1 is KGHSH and CDR2 is LQKENI. The length of the CDR3 is 14 residues. The CDR3 DNA reads as TGTGCCAGCTCACCGACTTCGGATAATTCACCCCTCCACTTT. This translates into CASSPTSDNSPLHF.